This T cell receptor beta chain was found in a study of blood T cell repertoires in COVID-19 (TCRdb year 2020). In terms of the full investigation: Collaborator samples came from the United States, Italy and Spain and covered acute and convalescent phases of COVID-19. The samples were drawn from two sources: the first 160 participants of the ongoing ImmuneRACE study, and fewer than 1,500 subjects contributed by 6 global collaborators. Subjects who had been exposed to COVID-19, were actively infected with it, or had recovered from it provided the deeply sampled blood TCRbeta repertoires that made up the dataset. Sample metadata almost always included a de-identified subject ID, COVID-19 status, age in years and sex. The repertoires were released in a freely available public database meant as a resource for research on the immune response to SARS-CoV-2. The prospective study material was composed of cDNA or gDNA derived from T cells, B-cell-depleted T cells, or PBMCs. Where available, HLA class I and class II types were obtained from metadata supplied by the sample provider rather than from assay-based typing.

In Seattle, one collaborating source enrolled patients while the infection was active and tracked those patients longitudinally over the course of disease. Whole blood was collected in K2EDTA tubes by collaborating institutions according to the institutions' own protocols. For TCRbeta analysis, collaborators shipped samples in one of three forms: frozen whole blood, isolated PBMCs, or DNA extracted from either of those sample types. TCRbeta CDR3 regions were amplified from genomic DNA using the immunoSEQ Assay, a bias-controlled multiplex PCR. Per the source publication's procedure: Nucleated cell counts per sample were estimated from amplification of reference gene primers within the assay. To quantify the absolute abundance of each unique TCRbeta CDR3 rearrangement, sequence reads were collapsed and filtered. For each sample, productive Simpson clonality was calculated as the square root of Simpson's diversity index over productive rearrangements. Here the immuneACCESS table is served through TCRdb, limited to in-frame sequences with V and J called. Missing clones are a known gap in these copies; in checked studies unresolved V genes cover under half, and the rest lacks a known reason. V and J calls and clone size are those listed in that table; D and trimming were worked out from the DNA. This sample lists over 150,000 clones; around 90% were detected once. The ten largest clonotypes hold roughly 0.57% of the sample.

Concerning this clone: What this receptor recognizes is not known. No quality values exist for individual bases; no much larger clone is one base distant.

Per the germline V gene, SGHRS is the CDR1 and YFSETQ is the CDR2. V is clipped by 0 bases and J by 3 bases, and the sequence between their germline boundaries is 10 bases long. Inclusive of the bounding cysteine and phenylalanine, the CDR3 is 14 residues long. Only CDR3 DNA is held: 42 bases, read in frame from base 1. The research as a whole found: The amount of clinical and demographic metadata varied by source and participant and was provided uncurated.

Sequenced input: peripheral blood. The chain was built from TRBV5-1 and TRBJ2-7; TRBD2 is possibly the D segment (5 matching bases). The sequence derives from a man aged 55 to 70 with COVID-19, enrolled during active disease. Here is the DNA: TGCGCCAGCAGCTTGGGTCTGGGAGACTACGAGCAGTACTTC. Its coded protein is CASSLGLGDYEQYF.